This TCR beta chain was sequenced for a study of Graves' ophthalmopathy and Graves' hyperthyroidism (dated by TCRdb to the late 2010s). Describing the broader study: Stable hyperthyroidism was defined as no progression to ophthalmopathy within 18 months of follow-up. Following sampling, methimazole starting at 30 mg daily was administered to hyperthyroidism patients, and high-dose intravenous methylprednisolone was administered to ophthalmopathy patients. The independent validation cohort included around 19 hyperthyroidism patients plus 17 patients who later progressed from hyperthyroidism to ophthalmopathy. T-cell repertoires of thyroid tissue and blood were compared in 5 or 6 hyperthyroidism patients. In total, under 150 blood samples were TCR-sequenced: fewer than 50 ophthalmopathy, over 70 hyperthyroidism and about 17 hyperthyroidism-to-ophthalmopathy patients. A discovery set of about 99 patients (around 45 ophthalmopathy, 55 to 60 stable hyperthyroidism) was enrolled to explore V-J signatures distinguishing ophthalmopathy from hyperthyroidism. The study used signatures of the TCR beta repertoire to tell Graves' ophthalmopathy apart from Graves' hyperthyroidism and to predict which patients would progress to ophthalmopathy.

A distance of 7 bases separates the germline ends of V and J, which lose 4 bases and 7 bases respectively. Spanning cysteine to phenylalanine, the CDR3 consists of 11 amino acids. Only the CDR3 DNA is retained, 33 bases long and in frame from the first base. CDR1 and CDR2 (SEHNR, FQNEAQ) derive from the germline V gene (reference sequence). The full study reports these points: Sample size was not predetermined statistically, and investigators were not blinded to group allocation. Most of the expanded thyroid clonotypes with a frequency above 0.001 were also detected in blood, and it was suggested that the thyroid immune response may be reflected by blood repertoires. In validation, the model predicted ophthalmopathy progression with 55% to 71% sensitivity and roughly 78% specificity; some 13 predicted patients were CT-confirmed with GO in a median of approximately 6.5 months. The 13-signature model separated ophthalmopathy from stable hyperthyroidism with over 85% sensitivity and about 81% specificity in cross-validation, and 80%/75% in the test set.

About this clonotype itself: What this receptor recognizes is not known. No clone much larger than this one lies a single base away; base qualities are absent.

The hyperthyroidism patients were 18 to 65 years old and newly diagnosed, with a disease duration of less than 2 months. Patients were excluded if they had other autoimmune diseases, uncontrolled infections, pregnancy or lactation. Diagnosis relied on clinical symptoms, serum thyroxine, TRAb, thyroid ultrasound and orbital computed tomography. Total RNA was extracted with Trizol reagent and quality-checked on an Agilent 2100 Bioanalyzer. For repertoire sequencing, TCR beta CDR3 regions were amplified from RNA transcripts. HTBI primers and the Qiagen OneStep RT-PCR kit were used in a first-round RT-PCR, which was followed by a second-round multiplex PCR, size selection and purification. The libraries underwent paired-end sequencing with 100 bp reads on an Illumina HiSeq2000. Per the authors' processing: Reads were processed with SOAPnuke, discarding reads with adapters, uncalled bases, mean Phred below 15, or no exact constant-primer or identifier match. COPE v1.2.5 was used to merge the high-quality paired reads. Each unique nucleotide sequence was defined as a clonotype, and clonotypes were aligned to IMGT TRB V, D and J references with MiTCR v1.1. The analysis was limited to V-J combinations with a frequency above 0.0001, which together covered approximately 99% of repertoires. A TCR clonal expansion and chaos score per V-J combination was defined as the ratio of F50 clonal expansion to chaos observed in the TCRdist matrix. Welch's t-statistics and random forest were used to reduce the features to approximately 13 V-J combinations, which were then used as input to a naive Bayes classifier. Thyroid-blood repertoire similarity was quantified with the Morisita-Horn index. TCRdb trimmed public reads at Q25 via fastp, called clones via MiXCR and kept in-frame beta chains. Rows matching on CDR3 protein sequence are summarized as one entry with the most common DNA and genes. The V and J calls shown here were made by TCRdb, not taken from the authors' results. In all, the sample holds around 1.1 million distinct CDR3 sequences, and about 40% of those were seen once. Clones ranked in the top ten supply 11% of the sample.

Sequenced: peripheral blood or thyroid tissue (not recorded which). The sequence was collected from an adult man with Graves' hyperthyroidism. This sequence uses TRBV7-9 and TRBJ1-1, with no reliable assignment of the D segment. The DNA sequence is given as TGTGCCAGCAGCTCGAGAGATGAAGCTTTCTTT. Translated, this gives CASSSRDEAFF.